Listed below are T cell receptor beta chains from one sample, sequenced in a study of blood T cell repertoires in COVID-19. The assay was immunoSEQ multiplex PCR, and TCRdb's table has in-frame clones only and misses some. The sample carries roughly 15,000 clones, about 80% recorded once. The sequencing sample was made of peripheral blood. The receptors were gathered from a human donor in a cohort sampled during active COVID-19. Both conserved end residues are part of each CDR3. D genes are given only for firm matches. Where a row states a size, it is once, few, many or the class of an expanded clone; other rows omit it.

TGCAGCGGGGCGACTAGCGGGGCCCCCACAGATACGCAGTATTTT	CSGATSGAPTDTQYF	few	TRBD2	TRBV29-1	TRBJ2-3
TGTGCCAGCAGCTTTGGATCACAGGGGGGGACCGAGCAGTACTTC	CASSFGSQGGTEQYF	-	-	TRBV27	TRBJ2-7
TGTGCCAGCAGCTTGGAGGAAGGGGCAGTGAGCACAGATACGCAGTATTTT	CASSLEEGAVSTDTQYF	-	-	TRBV5-6	TRBJ2-3
TGTGCCAGCAGCGAAGGGACTAGCGGCCAAGAGACCCAGTACTTC	CASSEGTSGQETQYF	-	TRBD2	TRBV4-2	TRBJ2-5
TGTGCCATCAGAAAACTAGCGGAGGCGGGGGAGCAGTACTTC	CAIRKLAEAGEQYF	-	TRBD2	TRBV10-3	TRBJ2-7
TGTGCCAGTAGTCACCGGGAGGGTGGCACAGATACGCAGTATTTT	CASSHREGGTDTQYF	-	TRBD2	TRBV19	TRBJ2-3
TGCGCCAGCAGTGAGTCGCGGGGGGGCGTAGATACGCAGTATTTT	CASSESRGGVDTQYF	once	TRBD2	TRBV10-1	TRBJ2-3
TGTGCCAGCAGACCGGGGGTGGAACAGCCCCAGCATTTT	CASRPGVEQPQHF	-	-	TRBV6-5	TRBJ1-5
TGCAGTGCTAATGACCTAGCGGGGGGAACCTACGAGCAGTACTTC	CSANDLAGGTYEQYF	once	TRBD2	TRBV20-1	TRBJ2-7
TGTGCCAGTAAGAGGACTAGCGGGGGGGTAGAGACCCAGTACTTC	CASKRTSGGVETQYF	-	TRBD2	TRBV19	TRBJ2-5